This T cell receptor beta chain was profiled in a study of T cell changes during pregnancy in multiple sclerosis. The data were produced by immunoSEQ multiplex PCR, yet TCRdb's version contains in-frame clones alone and is incomplete. The sample shows around 69,000 clones, roughly 90% of them seen only once. This CDR3 is 18 amino acids long. Losses at the gene ends were 3 bases for V and 5 bases for J; bases not matched to a gene: 18. Germline CDR1 SGHDT, CDR2 YYEEEE. The V call is TRBV5-6, the J call TRBJ2-3; 7 bases agree with TRBD2. The sequencing used CD8+ T cells from peripheral blood mononuclear cells, collected before pregnancy. The sequence came from a female donor with multiple sclerosis, enrolled in a pregnancy study. CDR3 nucleotide sequence: TGTGCCAGCAGCTGGGGGACGGGGGGAGAACTAGCGAGAGATACGCAGTATTTT. Amino acids: CASSWGTGGELARDTQYF.